A single sample gave rise to the 14 T cell receptor beta chains below, sequenced in a study of cytomegalovirus exposure and HLA in healthy donors. PCR amplification relied on 60 Vbeta primers (plus 13 Jbeta primers). Libraries were prepared by immunoSEQ multiplex PCR; TCRdb keeps only in-frame clonotypes and omits some of them. The sample records about 110,000 clones, 65% to 80% being singletons. The sample was PBMCs. These receptors were obtained from a man under 40 in good health and CMV-seropositive.

The V call is TRBV6-6, the J call TRBJ1-4; 8 bases are a match to TRBD1. The V and J ends lost 6 bases and 4 bases, in that order; junction bases with no gene match: 10. Germline V CDR1 and CDR2: MNHNY, SVGAGI (reference sequence). This CDR3 spans 16 amino acids. Here the CDR3 DNA reads TGTGCCAGCAGAAAGGTCCCAGGGGGCGGTAATGAAAAACTGTTTTTT. It translates to CASRKVPGGGNEKLFF.

About this clone: The junction and the germline gene differ at one end; a read error may be behind it. Different DNA sequences within this sample yield the same CDR3. V is TRBV12-5 and J is TRBJ2-7; 8 bases match TRBD1. The CDR3 is 14 residues long. CDR1 is LGHNT, CDR2 FRNRAP, per germline. This chain's CDR3 is CASATQGEIYEQYF. DNA for the CDR3: TGTGCCAGTGCCACACAGGGGGAGATATACGAGCAGTACTTC.

The V gene is TRBV6-5, the J gene TRBJ2-2; a weak D match, TRBD1 (6 bases). Looked up from germline, CDR1 is MNHEY and CDR2 is SVGAGI. V lost 7 bases and J lost 4, with 19 bases in between. The CDR3 extends over 16 amino acids. CDR3 in amino acids: CASNYSTGPSTGELFF. For the CDR3, the DNA is TGTGCCAGCAATTATAGCACAGGGCCGAGCACCGGGGAGCTGTTTTTT.

The V and J genes are TRBV6-5 and TRBJ2-7, with D possibly being TRBD1 (6 bases). Looked up from germline, CDR1 is MNHEY and CDR2 is SVGAGI. Trimming removed 0 bases from V and 3 bases from J, with 15 bases in between. This CDR3 region has 16 residues. Here the CDR3 DNA reads TGTGCCAGCAGTTACTCAGGCGGACAGATAAACTACGAGCAGTACTTC. Translation gives CASSYSGGQINYEQYF.

About this clone: Relative to the germline gene, one junction end is altered; a read error may explain this. The CDR3 spells CASRSVTSGDNYEQCF. Here the CDR3 DNA reads TGTGCCAGCAGGTCCGTGACTAGCGGGGATAACTACGAGCAGTGCTTC. The chain recombines TRBV7-2 with TRBJ2-7, with 11 nucleotides matching TRBD2. CDR1 is SGHTA and CDR2 is FQGNSA in the germline V gene. This CDR3 region has 16 residues.

This clone was seen only once. The chain uses TRBV4-1 and TRBJ2-1; 14 bases fit TRBD2. The J segment lost 7 bases and the V segment lost 0 bases, leaving 2 bases of the junction unmatched. The CDR3 loop spans 16 amino acids. The germline CDR1 and CDR2 sequences are MGHRA and YSYEKL. CDR3 amino acids: CASSQETSGGVNEQFF. CDR3 nucleotides: TGCGCCAGCAGCCAAGAGACTAGCGGGGGGGTTAATGAGCAGTTCTTC.

V is TRBV28 and J is TRBJ1-2; D is perhaps TRBD1 (5 bases). From germline, CDR1 is MDHEN and CDR2 SYDVKM. CDR3 size: 13 residues. Deletions cut 4 bases from V and 1 base from J, with 7 bases between. CDR3 DNA sequence: TGTGCCAGCAGTTCGACAGATAACTATGGCTACACCTTC. This gives the protein CASSSTDNYGYTF.

The chain carries TRBV4-3 and TRBJ2-7; TRBD1 matches at 7 bases. The V gene end was trimmed by 0 bases and the J gene end by 13 bases; junction bases not matched to a gene: 9. Looked up from germline, CDR1 is LGHNA and CDR2 is YSLEER. The CDR3 sequence is 13 residues long. The CDR3 region is CASSQDRDSLYYF. In DNA form, the CDR3 reads TGCGCCAGCAGCCAAGATAGGGACAGCCTATACTACTTC.

This clone was detected once. V and J are TRBV19 and TRBJ2-7; 9 nucleotides line up with TRBD1. This CDR3 contains 14 residues. CDR1 is LNHDA and CDR2 is SQIVND in the germline V gene (reference sequence). J was trimmed by 9 bases and V by 5 bases; bases with no gene match: 11. CDR3 DNA: TGTGCCAGTAGTGTCTCCGGGACAGGGCCCGGGCAGTACTTC. It encodes CASSVSGTGPGQYF.

The chain is built from TRBV11-3 and TRBJ1-5; no definite D call. Per the germline V gene, CDR1 is SGHNT and CDR2 is YENEEA. The CDR3 length is 14 residues. V lost 1 base and J lost 2, with 6 bases in between. This CDR3 reads CASSLGGGNQPQHF. CDR3 coding DNA: TGTGCCAGCAGCTTAGGAGGAGGCAATCAGCCCCAGCATTTT.

This clone was seen a few times. This chain connects TRBV11-1 to TRBJ2-7; 8 bases are a match to TRBD1. J lost 13 bases, V lost 3 bases, and 8 bases had no gene match. Germline lookup yields CDR1 SGHAT and CDR2 FQDESV (reference sequence). This CDR3 has 12 amino acids. The DNA for the CDR3 is TGTGCCAGCAGCTTCCAACAGGGGGAAAGATACTTC. Its protein is CASSFQQGERYF.

This chain joins TRBV11-3 and TRBJ2-7, with 9 nucleotides matching TRBD1. The ends lost 1 base at V and 3 bases at J; junction bases unmatched: 7. The CDR3 runs 16 residues. Germline assignment: CDR1 SGHNT and CDR2 YENEEA. The CDR3 bases are TGTGCCAGCAGCTTAGGTGGGACAGGGATACACTACGAGCAGTACTTC. Its protein is CASSLGGTGIHYEQYF.

On this clone itself: The junction departs from the called germline gene at one end, perhaps through a read error. This chain connects TRBV7-9 to TRBJ2-1; 11 nucleotides align to TRBD2. The CDR3 sequence is 17 residues long. From germline, CDR1 is SEHNR and CDR2 FQNEAQ (reference sequence). DNA for the CDR3: TGTTCCAGCACCCAACCGGAACTAGCGGGGGACTACAATGAGCAGTTCTTC. Translation gives CSSTQPELAGDYNEQFF.

The chain carries TRBV13 and TRBJ2-3, with TRBD2 as a possible D gene (7 bases). The V gene lost 0 bases and the J gene lost 3 bases, with 13 bases spanning the gap. Germline-derived CDR1 and CDR2 are PRHDT and FYEKMQ (reference sequence). The CDR3 is 16 residues long. The CDR3 here is CASSLGLQGGTDTQYF. DNA of the CDR3: TGTGCCAGCAGCTTAGGTTTACAGGGAGGGACAGATACGCAGTATTTT.